The present T cell receptor (beta chain) was sequenced within a study of blood T cell repertoires in COVID-19. For the study at large: Acute-phase and convalescent COVID-19 samples originated in the United States, Italy and Spain.

Germline lookup yields CDR1 MNHEY and CDR2 SVGEGT. Losses at the gene ends were 5 bases for V and 5 bases for J; bases not matched to a gene: 7. The CDR3 consists of 15 residues. Data came from immunoSEQ multiplex PCR; TCRdb stores just in-frame clones and leaves some out. Of 250,000 to 300,000 clones in the sample, 85% to 90% were seen once. The specimen sequenced was peripheral blood. The J gene is TRBJ2-2, the V gene TRBV6-2 or TRBV6-3, with 8 bases that match TRBD1. This clonotype was sampled from a woman aged 35 to 49 who had recovered from COVID-19. Here the CDR3 reads CASSRLRTGTGELFF. Here the CDR3 DNA reads TGTGCCAGCAGTCGCCTAAGGACAGGGACCGGGGAGCTGTTTTTT.